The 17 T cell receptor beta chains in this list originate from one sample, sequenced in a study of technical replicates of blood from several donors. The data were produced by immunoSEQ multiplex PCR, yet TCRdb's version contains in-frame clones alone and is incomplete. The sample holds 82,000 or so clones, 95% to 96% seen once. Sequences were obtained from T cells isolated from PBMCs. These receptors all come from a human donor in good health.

CDR3 nucleotide sequence: TGTGCCAGCAGACCAGGGGGGGAAATCCTGACAGGGGGACTGAAGGCTTTCTTT. Translating gives CASRPGGEILTGGLKAFF. This rearrangement joins TRBV28 to TRBJ1-1, with TRBD1 identical over 9 bases. With 6 bases clipped from V and 11 bases from J, the junction kept 25 bases outside the gene matches. Germline CDR1 is MDHEN and CDR2 is SYDVKM. There are 18 residues in the CDR3.

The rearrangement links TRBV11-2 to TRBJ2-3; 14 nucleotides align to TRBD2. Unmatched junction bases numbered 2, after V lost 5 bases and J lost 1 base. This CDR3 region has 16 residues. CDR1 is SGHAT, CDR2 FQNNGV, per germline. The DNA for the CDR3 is TGTGCCAGCAGCAGACTAGCGGGAGGGCGCACAGATACGCAGTATTTT. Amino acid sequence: CASSRLAGGRTDTQYF.

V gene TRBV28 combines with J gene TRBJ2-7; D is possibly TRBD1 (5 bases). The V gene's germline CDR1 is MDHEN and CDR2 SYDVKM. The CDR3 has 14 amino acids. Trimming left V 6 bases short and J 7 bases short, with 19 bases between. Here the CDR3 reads CASSYPGLKKEQYF. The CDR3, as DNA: TGTGCCAGCAGCTACCCAGGGTTAAAAAAAGAGCAGTACTTC.

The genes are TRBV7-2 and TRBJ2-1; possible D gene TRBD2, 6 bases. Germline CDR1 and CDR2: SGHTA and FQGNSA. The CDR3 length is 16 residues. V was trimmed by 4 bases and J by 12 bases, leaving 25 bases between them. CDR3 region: CASSSLRAYHDGGQFF. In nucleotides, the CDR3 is TGTGCCAGCAGCTCCCTGCGAGCTTATCATGACGGGGGGCAGTTCTTC. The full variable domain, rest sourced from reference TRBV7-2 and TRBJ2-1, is GAGVSQSPSNKVTEKGKDVELRCDPISGHTALYWYRQSLGQGLEFLIYFQGNSAPDKSGLPSDRFSAERTGGSVSTLTIQRTQQEDSAVYLCASSSLRAYHDGGQFFGPGTRLTVL.

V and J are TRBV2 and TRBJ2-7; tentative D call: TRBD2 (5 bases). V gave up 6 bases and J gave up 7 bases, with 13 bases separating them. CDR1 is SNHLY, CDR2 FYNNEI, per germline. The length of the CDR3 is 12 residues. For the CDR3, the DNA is TGTGCCAGCAGCCCCTTCACGGGAGAGCAGTACTTC. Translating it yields CASSPFTGEQYF.

The CDR3 here is CASSLVPVEGYTF. The CDR3 DNA follows: TGTGCCAGCAGCTTGGTTCCGGTAGAAGGCTACACCTTC. The gene calls are TRBV5-8 and TRBJ1-2; D uncertain. Germline CDR1 SGHTS, CDR2 YDEGEE. V lost 0 bases and J lost 8, with 11 bases in between. The CDR3 length is 13 residues.

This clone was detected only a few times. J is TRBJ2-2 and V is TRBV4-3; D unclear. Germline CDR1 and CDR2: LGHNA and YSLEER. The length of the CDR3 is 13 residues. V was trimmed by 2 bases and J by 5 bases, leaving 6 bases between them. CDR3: CASSQYFTGELFF. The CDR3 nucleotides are TGCGCCAGCAGCCAATACTTTACCGGGGAGCTGTTTTTT.

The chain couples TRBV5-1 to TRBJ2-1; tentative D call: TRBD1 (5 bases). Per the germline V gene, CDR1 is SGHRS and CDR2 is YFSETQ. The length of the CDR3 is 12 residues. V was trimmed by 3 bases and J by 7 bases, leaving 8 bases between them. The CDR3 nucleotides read TGCGCCAGCAGCTCGACAGTTAATGAGCAGTTCTTC. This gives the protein CASSSTVNEQFF.

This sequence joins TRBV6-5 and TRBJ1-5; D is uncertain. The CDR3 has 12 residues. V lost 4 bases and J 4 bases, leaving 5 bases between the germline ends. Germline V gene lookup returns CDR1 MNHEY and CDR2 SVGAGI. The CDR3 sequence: CASSFQNQPQHF. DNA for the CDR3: TGTGCCAGCAGTTTTCAGAATCAGCCCCAGCATTTT.

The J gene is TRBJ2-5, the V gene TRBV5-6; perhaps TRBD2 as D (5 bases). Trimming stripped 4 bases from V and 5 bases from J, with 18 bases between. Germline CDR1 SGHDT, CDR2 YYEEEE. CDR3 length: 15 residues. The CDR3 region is CASSPRAGILETQYF. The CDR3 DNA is TGTGCCAGCAGCCCCCGGGCGGGTATTCTTGAGACCCAGTACTTC.

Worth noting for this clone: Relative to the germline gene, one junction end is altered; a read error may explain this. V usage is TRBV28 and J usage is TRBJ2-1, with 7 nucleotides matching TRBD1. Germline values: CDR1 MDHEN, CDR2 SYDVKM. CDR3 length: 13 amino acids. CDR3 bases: TGTGCCAGCAGTAACCTACCGGGACAGAATATGATCTTC. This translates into CASSNLPGQNMIF. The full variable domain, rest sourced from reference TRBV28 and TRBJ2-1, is DVKVTQSSRYLVKRTGEKVFLECVQDMDHENMFWYRQDPGLGLRLIYFSYDVKMKEKGDIPEGYSVSREKKERFSLILESASTNQTSMYLCASSNLPGQNMIFGPGTRLTVL.

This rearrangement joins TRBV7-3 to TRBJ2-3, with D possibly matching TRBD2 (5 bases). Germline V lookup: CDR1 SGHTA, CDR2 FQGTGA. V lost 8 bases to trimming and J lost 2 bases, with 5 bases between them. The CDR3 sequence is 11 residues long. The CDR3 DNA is TGTGCCAGCGGACTCACAGATACGCAGTATTTT. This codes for CASGLTDTQYF.

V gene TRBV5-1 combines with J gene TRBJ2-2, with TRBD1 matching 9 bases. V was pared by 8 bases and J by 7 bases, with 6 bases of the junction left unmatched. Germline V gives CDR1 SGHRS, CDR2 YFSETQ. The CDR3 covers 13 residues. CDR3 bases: TGCGCCAGTACAGGGGGCTGGAGCGGGGAGCTGTTTTTT. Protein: CASTGGWSGELFF.

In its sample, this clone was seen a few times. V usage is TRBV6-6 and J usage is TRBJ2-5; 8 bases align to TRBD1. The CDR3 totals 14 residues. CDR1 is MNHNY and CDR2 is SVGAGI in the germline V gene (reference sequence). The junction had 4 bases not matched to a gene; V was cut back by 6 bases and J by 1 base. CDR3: CASSYGQGQETQYF. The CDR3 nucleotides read TGTGCCAGCAGCTATGGACAGGGCCAAGAGACCCAGTACTTC.

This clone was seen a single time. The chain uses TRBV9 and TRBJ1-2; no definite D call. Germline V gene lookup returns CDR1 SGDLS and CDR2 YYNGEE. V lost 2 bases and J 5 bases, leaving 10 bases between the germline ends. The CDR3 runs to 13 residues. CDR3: CASSVSGGYGYTF. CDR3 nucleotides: TGTGCCAGCAGCGTTTCGGGTGGATATGGCTACACCTTC.

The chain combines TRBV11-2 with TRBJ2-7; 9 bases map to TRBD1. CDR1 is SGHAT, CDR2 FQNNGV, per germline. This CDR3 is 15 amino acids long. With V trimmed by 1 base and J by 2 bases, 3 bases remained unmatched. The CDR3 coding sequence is TGTGCCAGCAGCTTAGCCCGGACAGGGGCCTACGAGCAGTACTTC. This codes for CASSLARTGAYEQYF.

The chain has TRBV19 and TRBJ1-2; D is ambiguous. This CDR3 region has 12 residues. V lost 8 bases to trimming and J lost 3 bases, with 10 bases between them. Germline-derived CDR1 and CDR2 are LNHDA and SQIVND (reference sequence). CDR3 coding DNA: TGTGCCAGTTCGGACTGGGACTATGGCTACACCTTC. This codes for CASSDWDYGYTF.